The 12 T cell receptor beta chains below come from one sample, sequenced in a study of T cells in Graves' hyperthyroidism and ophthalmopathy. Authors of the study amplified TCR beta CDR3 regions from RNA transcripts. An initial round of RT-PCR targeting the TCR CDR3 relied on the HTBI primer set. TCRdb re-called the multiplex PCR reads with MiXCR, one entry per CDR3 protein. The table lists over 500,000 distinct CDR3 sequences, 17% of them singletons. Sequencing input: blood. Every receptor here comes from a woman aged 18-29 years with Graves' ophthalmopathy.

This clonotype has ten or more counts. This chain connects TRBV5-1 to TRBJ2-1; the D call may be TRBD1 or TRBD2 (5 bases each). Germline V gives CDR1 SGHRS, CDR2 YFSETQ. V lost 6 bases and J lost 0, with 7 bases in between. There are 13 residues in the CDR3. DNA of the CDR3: TGCGCCAGCAAGGGACCCTCCTACAATGAGCAGTTCTTC. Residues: CASKGPSYNEQFF.

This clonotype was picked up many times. CDR3 loop: CASSYEHEQFF. DNA for the CDR3: TGTGCCAGCAGCTATGAACATGAGCAGTTCTTC. This chain joins TRBV7-9 and TRBJ2-1, with no clear D. Trimming removed 4 bases from V and 8 bases from J, with 6 bases in between. This CDR3 region has 11 residues. Germline CDR1 and CDR2: SEHNR and FQNEAQ (reference sequence). Based on the CDR3 plus reference TRBV7-9 and TRBJ2-1, the full variable domain is DTGVSQNPRHKITKRGQNVTFRCDPISEHNRLYWYRQTLGQGPEFLTYFQNEAQLEKSRLLSDRFSAERPKGSFSTLEIQRTEQGDSAMYLCASSYEHEQFFGPGTRLTVL.

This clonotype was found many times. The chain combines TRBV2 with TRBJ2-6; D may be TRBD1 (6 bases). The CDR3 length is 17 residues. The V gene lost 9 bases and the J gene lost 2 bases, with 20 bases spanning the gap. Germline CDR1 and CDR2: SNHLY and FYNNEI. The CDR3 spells CASSLGGVLAGANVLTF. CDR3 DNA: TGTGCCAGTTCCCTAGGGGGTGTCTTGGCTGGGGCCAACGTCCTGACTTTC.

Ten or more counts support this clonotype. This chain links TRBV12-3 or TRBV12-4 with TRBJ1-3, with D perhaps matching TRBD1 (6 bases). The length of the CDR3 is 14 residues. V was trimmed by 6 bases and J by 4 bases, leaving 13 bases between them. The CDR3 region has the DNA TGTGCCAGCAGCTTAACAGGGTCGGGAAACACCATATATTTT. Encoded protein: CASSLTGSGNTIYF.

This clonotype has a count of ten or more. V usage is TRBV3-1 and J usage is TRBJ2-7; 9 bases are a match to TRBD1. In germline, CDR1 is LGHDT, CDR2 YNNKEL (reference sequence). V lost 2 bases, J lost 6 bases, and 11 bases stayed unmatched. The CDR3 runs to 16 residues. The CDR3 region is CASSQLTGTGRVEQYF. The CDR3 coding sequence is TGTGCCAGCAGCCAACTGACCGGGACAGGGAGGGTCGAGCAGTACTTC.

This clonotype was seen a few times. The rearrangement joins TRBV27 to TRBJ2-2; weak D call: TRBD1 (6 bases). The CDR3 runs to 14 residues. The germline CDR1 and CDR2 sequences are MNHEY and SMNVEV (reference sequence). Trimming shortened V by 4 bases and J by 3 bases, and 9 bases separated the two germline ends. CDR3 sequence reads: CASSWQGYTGELFF. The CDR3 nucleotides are TGTGCCAGCAGTTGGCAGGGGTACACCGGGGAGCTGTTTTTT.

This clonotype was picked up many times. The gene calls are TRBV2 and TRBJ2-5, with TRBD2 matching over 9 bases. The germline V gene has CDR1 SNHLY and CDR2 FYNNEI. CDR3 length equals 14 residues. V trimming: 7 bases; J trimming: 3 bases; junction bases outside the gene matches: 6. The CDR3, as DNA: TGTGCCAGCAATAGCGGGAGAGTGGAAGAGACCCAGTACTTC. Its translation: CASNSGRVEETQYF.

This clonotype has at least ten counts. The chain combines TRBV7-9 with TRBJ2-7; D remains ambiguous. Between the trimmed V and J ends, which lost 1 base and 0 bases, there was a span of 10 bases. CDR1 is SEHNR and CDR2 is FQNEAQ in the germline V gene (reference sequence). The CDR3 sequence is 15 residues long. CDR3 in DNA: TGTGCCAGCAGCTTAGGGGCCACAAGCTCCTACGAGCAGTACTTC. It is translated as CASSLGATSSYEQYF.

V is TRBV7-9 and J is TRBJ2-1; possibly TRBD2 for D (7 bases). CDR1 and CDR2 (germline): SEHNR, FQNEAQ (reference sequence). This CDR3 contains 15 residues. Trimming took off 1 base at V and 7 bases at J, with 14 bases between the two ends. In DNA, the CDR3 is TGTGCCAGCAGCTTAGTGGGGGGGCTAGGGAATGAGCAGTTCTTC. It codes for CASSLVGGLGNEQFF.

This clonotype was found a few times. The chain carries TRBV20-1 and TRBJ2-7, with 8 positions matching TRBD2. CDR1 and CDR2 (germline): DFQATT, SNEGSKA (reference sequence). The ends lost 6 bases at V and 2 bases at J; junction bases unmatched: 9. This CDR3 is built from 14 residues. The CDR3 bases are TGCAGTGCCCCCCGACTAGCGCCTGCCTACGAGCAGTACTTC. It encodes CSAPRLAPAYEQYF.

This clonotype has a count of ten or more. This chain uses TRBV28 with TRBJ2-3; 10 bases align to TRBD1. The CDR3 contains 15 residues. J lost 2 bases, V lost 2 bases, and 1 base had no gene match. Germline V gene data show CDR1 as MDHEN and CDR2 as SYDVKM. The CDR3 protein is CASSLGTGDTDTQYF. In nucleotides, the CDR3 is TGTGCCAGCAGTTTAGGGACAGGGGACACAGATACGCAGTATTTT. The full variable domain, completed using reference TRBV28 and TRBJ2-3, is DVKVTQSSRYLVKRTGEKVFLECVQDMDHENMFWYRQDPGLGLRLIYFSYDVKMKEKGDIPEGYSVSREKKERFSLILESASTNQTSMYLCASSLGTGDTDTQYFGPGTRLTVL.

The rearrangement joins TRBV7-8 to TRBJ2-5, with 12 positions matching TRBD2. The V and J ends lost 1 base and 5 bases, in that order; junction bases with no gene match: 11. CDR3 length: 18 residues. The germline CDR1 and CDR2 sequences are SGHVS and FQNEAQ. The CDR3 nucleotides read TGTGCCAGCAGCTTAGGACGGCTAGCGGGAGGGCCGTGGGAGACCCAGTACTTC. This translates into CASSLGRLAGGPWETQYF.